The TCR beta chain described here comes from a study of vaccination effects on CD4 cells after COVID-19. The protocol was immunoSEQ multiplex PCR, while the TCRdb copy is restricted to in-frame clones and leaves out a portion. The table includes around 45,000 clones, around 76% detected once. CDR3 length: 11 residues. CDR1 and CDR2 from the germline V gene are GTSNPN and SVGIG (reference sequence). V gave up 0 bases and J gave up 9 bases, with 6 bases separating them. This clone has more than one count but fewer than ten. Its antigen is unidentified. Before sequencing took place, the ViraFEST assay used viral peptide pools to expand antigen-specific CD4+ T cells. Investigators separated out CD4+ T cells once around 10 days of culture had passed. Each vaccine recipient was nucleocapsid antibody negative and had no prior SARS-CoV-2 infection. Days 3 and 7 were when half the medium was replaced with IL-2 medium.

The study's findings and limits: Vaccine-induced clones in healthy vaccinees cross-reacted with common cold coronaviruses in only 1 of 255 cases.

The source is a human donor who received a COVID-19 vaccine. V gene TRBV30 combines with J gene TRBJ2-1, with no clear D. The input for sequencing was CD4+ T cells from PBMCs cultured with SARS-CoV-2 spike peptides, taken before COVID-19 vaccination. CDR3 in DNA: TGTGCCTGGAGTGTGAGGTCTGAGCAGTTCTTC. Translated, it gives CAWSVRSEQFF. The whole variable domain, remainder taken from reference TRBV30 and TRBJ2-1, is SQTIHQWPATLVQPVGSPLSLECTVEGTSNPNLYWYRQAAGRGLQLLFYSVGIGQISSEVPQNLSASRPQDRQFILSSKKLLLSDSGFYLCAWSVRSEQFFGPGTRLTVL.